The present TCR beta chain was sequenced within a study of spatial heterogeneity in lung cancer (dated by TCRdb to the late 2010s). Study-level background: Samples were obtained from about 69 patients with early-stage, untreated non-small cell lung cancer from the lung TRACERx cohort. In the raw uncorrected reads, each unique combination of TCR and UMI appeared more than ten times on average. Nonsynonymous mutation counts, determined by whole-exome sequencing of tumor tissue, were related to features of the TCR repertoire. Beta-chain transcripts were consistently detected in greater numbers than alpha-chain transcripts, which likely reflects a higher abundance of beta-chain transcripts. TCR alpha and beta repertoires were quantitatively compared across multiple tumor regions, matched nontumor lung and blood in non-small cell lung cancer. Follow-up PBMC samples were sequenced whenever available, with the median time to follow-up being 2 to 3 years after resection. Both alpha and beta chains were TCR-sequenced in around 230 tumor regions, approximately 67 matched nontumor lung samples and roughly 54 PBMC samples obtained at surgery. General study outcomes and caveats: Only 13 to 15 patients were included in the comparisons of baseline and follow-up blood repertoires. Ubiquitous expanded tumor TCRs were found in blood more often at tumor resection than at routine follow-up. Confirming at a functional level the hypothesis that regional TCRs recognize regional mutations was considered to require additional single-cell paired TCR alpha and beta sequencing.

This clonotype was picked up many times. What antigen it recognizes has not been identified. Base qualities are not provided; no much larger clone lies one nucleotide away. The method was 5' RACE. Sequencer: NextSeq 500. In the TCR library protocol, a unique molecular identifier was attached to each TCR cDNA molecule so that PCR and sequencing errors could be corrected. The authors' analysis ran thus. Decombinator tools were used for TCR identification, UMI-based error correction and CDR3 extraction. TCRs above a frequency of 2 per 1,000, corresponding to the top 1% of the tumor frequency distribution, were defined as expanded. Renyi diversity was computed with the R vegan package after each repertoire had been subsampled 100 times to 5,000 TCRs. CDR3 similarity networks were constructed using string-kernel similarity of amino acid triplets, with links drawn between CDR3s whose pairwise similarity was above 0.82. TCRdb cleaned the public reads at Q25 with fastp, built clones with MiXCR and kept in-frame beta chains. Merged by CDR3 protein, the rows form single entries marked with the most common genes and DNA. TCRdb assigned the V and J calls; the authors' analysis was not used. Across this sample there are around 70,000 distinct CDR3 sequences, with nearly 9% seen only once. In total, the top ten clones hold under 2.5% of the sample.

The time point label of this sample denotes: blood at routine non-recurrence follow-up after resection. TCR sequencing used whole RNA extracted from tumor and nontumor lung tissue, or from cryopreserved PBMC samples, without cell sorting. Only patients for whom sufficient RNA was available from at least two tumor regions were selected for TCR sequencing. From the cysteine up to the phenylalanine, the CDR3 has a length of 13 residues. Just the 39-base CDR3 DNA is kept, in frame starting at base 1. V has 10 bases trimmed and J has 4 bases trimmed; junction bases matching no gene number 3. The germline V gene encodes CDR1 MDHEN and CDR2 SYDVKM.

The chain is encoded by TRBV28 joined to TRBJ2-3; 12 of the junction bases match TRBD2. Source: PBMCs, taken at follow-up. The sequence was collected from a female donor with early-stage non-small cell lung cancer. The base sequence is TGTGCCACCAGACTAGCGGGAGCAGATACGCAGTATTTT. This sequence encodes CATRLAGADTQYF.